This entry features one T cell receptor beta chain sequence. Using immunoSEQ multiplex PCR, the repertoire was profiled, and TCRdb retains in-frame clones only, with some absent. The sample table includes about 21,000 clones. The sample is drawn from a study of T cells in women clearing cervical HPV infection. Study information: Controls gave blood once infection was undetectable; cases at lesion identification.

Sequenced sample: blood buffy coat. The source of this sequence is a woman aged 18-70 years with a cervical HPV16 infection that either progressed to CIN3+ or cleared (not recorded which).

The CDR3 bases that were read are TGCAGCGTGACCAGGGGGCCAGGGGGCAATGAG. It encodes CSVTRGPGGNE. The entire CDR3 reads CSVTRGPGGNEQFF. The V call is TRBV29-1, the J call TRBJ2-1, with TRBD1 matching over 8 bases. The observed sequence ends 3 residues before the CDR3 terminus, with the missing tail filled in from the germline J gene. The V gene's germline CDR1 is SQVTM and CDR2 ANQGSEA. The J segment lost 6 bases and the V segment lost 6 bases, leaving 10 bases of the junction unmatched. The CDR3 sequence is 14 residues long.